This T cell receptor (beta chain) was identified during a study of blood T cell repertoires in COVID-19 (dated by TCRdb to 2018 to 2021). A note on the overall study: Samples from collaborators originated in the United States, Italy and Spain and spanned both the acute and convalescent phases of COVID-19. Samples came from the ongoing ImmuneRACE study (first 160 participants) plus 1,254 subjects from 6 global collaborators. The repertoires were made available in a free public database intended to serve as a resource for research on the immune response to SARS-CoV-2. Where available, HLA class I and class II types were obtained from metadata supplied by the sample provider rather than from assay-based typing. The dataset comprised deeply sampled blood TCRbeta repertoires from subjects exposed to, actively infected with, or recovered from COVID-19. The prospective study material was composed of cDNA or gDNA derived from T cells, B-cell-depleted T cells, or PBMCs. A de-identified subject ID, COVID-19 status, age in years and sex were almost always included in the sample metadata.

The CDR3 runs 15 residues from the cysteine to the phenylalanine. The read is trimmed to its CDR3 DNA, 45 bases read in frame from base 1. V is pruned by 3 bases and J by 0 bases, leaving 3 bases of the junction without a gene match. Sequences LGHNA (CDR1) and YSLEER (CDR2) are obtained from the germline V gene. Points on this clone: The antigen it recognizes is unknown. It has no much larger one-base neighbor in the sample; base qualities were not kept.

The paper's findings and limits, for the study overall: How much clinical and demographic metadata was included differed by source and by participant, and the metadata was provided uncurated.

The collaborating institutions used their own protocols to collect whole blood in K2EDTA tubes. For TCRbeta analysis, collaborators shipped samples in one of three forms: frozen whole blood, isolated PBMCs, or DNA extracted from either of those sample types. TCRbeta CDR3 regions were amplified from genomic DNA by means of the immunoSEQ Assay, a bias-controlled multiplex PCR. The paper's data handling went like this. Within the assay, amplification of reference gene primers was used to estimate how many nucleated cells each sample contained. To quantify the absolute abundance of each unique TCRbeta CDR3 rearrangement, sequence reads were collapsed and filtered. Productive Simpson clonality was computed per sample as the square root of Simpson's diversity index over productive rearrangements. Here the immuneACCESS table is served through TCRdb, limited to in-frame sequences with V and J called. Missing clones are a known gap in these copies; in checked studies unresolved V genes cover under half, and the rest lacks a known reason. V and J calls and clone size come straight from that table; D and trimming were deduced from the DNA. In all, the sample holds 86,000 or so clones, and 86% of those were seen once. The top ten hold 4.5% to 5% of the sample.

Sequenced input: peripheral blood. This sequence originates from a man aged 50 to 59 with active or convalescent COVID-19. The sequence links TRBV4-3 to TRBJ1-1; the junction holds 8 bases that match TRBD1. This receptor has the CDR3 CASSQGTGVNTEAFF. The DNA sequence is as follows: TGCGCCAGCAGCCAGGGGACAGGAGTGAACACTGAAGCTTTCTTT.